This T cell receptor beta chain was found in a study of PD-1 blockade in classical Hodgkin lymphoma. The study's findings and limits: Compared with baseline, CD4+ but not CD8+ TCR diversity had risen significantly by C4D1.

This clone has only a few counts. Its antigen is currently unknown. Some clones are missing from TCRdb's copy, which holds only in-frame ones; the method was immunoSEQ multiplex PCR. This table holds 15,000 to 20,000 clones, under 90% found once. The CDR3 is made up of 17 amino acids. CDR1 SQVTM and CDR2 ANQGSEA come from the germline V gene. The V gene lost 7 bases and the J gene lost 3 bases, with 27 bases spanning the gap. Time point reported: cycle 4 day 1 (C4D1), after 6 weeks of nivolumab. Autologous stem cell transplantation was followed by relapse in every patient, and brentuximab vedotin exposure varied. Best responses were complete response, partial response or progressive disease.

Sequencing was performed on peripheral blood mononuclear cells (PBMCs), taken before the fourth cycle of nivolumab. The J gene is TRBJ1-2, the V gene TRBV29-1, with D perhaps matching TRBD1 (5 bases). The clonotype comes from a human donor with classical Hodgkin lymphoma. The CDR3 nucleotides read TGCAGCGCCTTTCTCGGGGGGTGGCCCGGCGAGGACTATGGCTACACCTTC. Protein product: CSAFLGGWPGEDYGYTF.